The next 20 T cell receptor beta chains were all read from a single sample in a study of monozygotic twins with inflammatory bowel disease. Following a re-call of the 5' RACE reads, TCRdb has one entry per CDR3 protein and lacks DNA. This sample carries 150,000 to 200,000 distinct CDR3 sequences, with roughly 3% going to the ten biggest clones. Sequenced input: blood. The receptors come from a human donor with ulcerative colitis or Crohn's disease, or a healthy co-twin of an affected twin (not recorded which).

The gene calls are TRBV5-1 and TRBJ2-2; TCRdb's D call, TRBD1, is unchecked because there is no DNA. This CDR3 comprises 14 residues. Germline CDR1 reads SGHRS; CDR2 reads YFSETQ. The CDR3 loop reads CASSSGTGTGELFF.

The chain combines TRBV10-3 with TRBJ2-3; checking the TCRdb D call of TRBD2 is not possible without DNA. The CDR3 runs 16 residues. CDR1 and CDR2 from the germline V gene are ENHRY and SYGVKD. The CDR3 here is CAISDWDESYTDTQYF.

This chain uses TRBV29-1 with TRBJ2-7; with no DNA, the TCRdb D assignment of TRBD2 cannot be verified. The V gene's germline CDR1 is SQVTM and CDR2 ANQGSEA. The CDR3 runs 13 residues. CDR3 sequence: CSVGLAATYEQYF.

The chain uses TRBV28 and TRBJ2-3; there is no DNA to check the TCRdb D call of TRBD2. The CDR3 covers 12 residues. Germline V lookup: CDR1 MDHEN, CDR2 SYDVKM. The chain's CDR3 is CASGGRTDTQYF.

This chain joins TRBV6-2 or TRBV6-3 and TRBJ1-1; as DNA is missing, the TRBD1 call by TCRdb cannot be tested. Looked up from germline, CDR1 is MNHEY and CDR2 is SVGEGT. This CDR3 is 14 amino acids long. The chain's CDR3 is CASSYAGGITEAFF.

The chain carries TRBV7-3 and TRBJ2-1; TCRdb outputs TRBD2, but without DNA this stays unchecked. Germline CDR1 is SGHTA and CDR2 is FQGTGA. The CDR3 is 15 amino acids. CDR3 loop: CASSPSERRANEQFF.

The J gene is TRBJ2-1, the V gene TRBV20-1; the TCRdb D gene call, TRBD1, has no DNA to confirm it. The CDR3 totals 14 residues. CDR1 DFQATT and CDR2 SNEGSKA come from the germline V gene (reference sequence). CDR3 in amino acids: CSARGGSSYNEQFF.

J is TRBJ2-1 and V is TRBV18; TCRdb calls TRBD1, which cannot be checked without DNA. Germline lookup yields CDR1 KGHSH and CDR2 LQKENI. There are 17 residues in the CDR3. The CDR3 sequence: CASSPETGSPRYNEQFF. The full variable domain, rest sourced from reference TRBV18 and TRBJ2-1, is NAGVMQNPRHLVRRRGQEARLRCSPMKGHSHVYWYRQLPEEGLKFMVYLQKENIIDESGMPKERFSAEFPKEGPSILRIQQVVRGDSAAYFCASSPETGSPRYNEQFFGPGTRLTVL.

This rearrangement joins TRBV5-1 to TRBJ2-7. The CDR3 extends over 15 amino acids. Germline V lookup: CDR1 SGHRS, CDR2 YFSETQ. The CDR3 region is CASSLRLASSYEQYF.

The V and J genes are TRBV25-1 and TRBJ2-1. Germline V gives CDR1 MGHDK, CDR2 SYGVNS. The CDR3 has 12 amino acids. This CDR3 reads CASSAGYNEQFF.

The chain is built from TRBV5-1 and TRBJ2-7; no DNA is available, so the TRBD1 call from TCRdb remains unchecked. Per germline, CDR1 SGHRS and CDR2 YFSETQ. CDR3 length: 14 residues. The CDR3 spells CASSPRTDSYEQYF.

The chain couples TRBV28 to TRBJ2-4. This CDR3 has 14 residues. Germline lookup yields CDR1 MDHEN and CDR2 SYDVKM. The CDR3 spells CASTSGLAKNIQYF.

The chain has TRBV24-1 and TRBJ1-3. CDR1 KGHDR and CDR2 SFDVKD come from the germline V gene. The length of the CDR3 is 11 residues. This chain's CDR3 is CATSSGNTIYF.

J is TRBJ2-4 and V is TRBV27. The germline gives CDR1 MNHEY, CDR2 SMNVEV (reference sequence). The length of the CDR3 is 14 residues. This CDR3 reads CASSFALAKNIQYF.

The chain couples TRBV19 to TRBJ1-1. The CDR3 loop spans 15 amino acids. Germline V gene lookup returns CDR1 LNHDA and CDR2 SQIVND (reference sequence). CDR3 sequence reads: CASSIIGGRNTEAFF.

This rearrangement joins TRBV20-1 to TRBJ2-7; TCRdb lists TRBD2, though no DNA is available to test this call. The CDR3 covers 15 residues. The germline gives CDR1 DFQATT, CDR2 SNEGSKA (reference sequence). CDR3 protein: CSARDGVAGHYEQYF.

The chain employs TRBV9 and TRBJ2-1; TCRdb returns TRBD2, unconfirmable since there is no DNA. The germline V gene has CDR1 SGDLS and CDR2 YYNGEE. This CDR3 is built from 15 residues. The CDR3 spells CASSARGSSYNEQIF.

CDR3: CSARLAGSVGGLELYF. The chain employs TRBV20-1 and TRBJ2-7; absent DNA, TCRdb's TRBD2 call cannot be checked. Germline CDR1 reads DFQATT; CDR2 reads SNEGSKA (reference sequence). The CDR3 is 16 residues long.

V gene TRBV29-1 combines with J gene TRBJ1-2; absent DNA, TCRdb's TRBD1 call cannot be checked. The CDR3 is 13 amino acids. Germline-derived CDR1 and CDR2 are SQVTM and ANQGSEA. This CDR3 is CSVEDRRGHGYTF.

This chain links TRBV7-3 with TRBJ2-2. In germline, CDR1 is SGHTA, CDR2 FQGTGA. CDR3 length: 13 amino acids. CDR3 sequence: CASSPMNTGELFF.